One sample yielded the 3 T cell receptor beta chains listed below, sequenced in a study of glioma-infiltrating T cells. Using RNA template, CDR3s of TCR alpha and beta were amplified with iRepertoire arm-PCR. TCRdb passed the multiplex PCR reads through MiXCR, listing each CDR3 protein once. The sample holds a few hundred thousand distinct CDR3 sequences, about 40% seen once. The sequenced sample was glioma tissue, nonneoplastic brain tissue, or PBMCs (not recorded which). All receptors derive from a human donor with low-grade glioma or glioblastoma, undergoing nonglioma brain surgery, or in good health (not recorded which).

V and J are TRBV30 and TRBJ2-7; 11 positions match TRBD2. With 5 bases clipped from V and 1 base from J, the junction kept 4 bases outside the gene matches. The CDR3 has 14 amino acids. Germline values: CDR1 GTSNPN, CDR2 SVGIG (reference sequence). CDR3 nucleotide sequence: TGTGCCTGGGCTCGACTAGCGGGATCCTACGAGCAGTACTTC. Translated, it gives CAWARLAGSYEQYF.

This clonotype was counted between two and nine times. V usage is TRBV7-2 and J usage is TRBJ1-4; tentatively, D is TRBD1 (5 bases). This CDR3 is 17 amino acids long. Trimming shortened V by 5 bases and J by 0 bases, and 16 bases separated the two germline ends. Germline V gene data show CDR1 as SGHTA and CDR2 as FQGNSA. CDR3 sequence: CASSPRGGGATNEKLFF. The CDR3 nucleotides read TGTGCCAGCAGCCCAAGGGGTGGAGGGGCAACTAATGAAAAACTGTTTTTT.

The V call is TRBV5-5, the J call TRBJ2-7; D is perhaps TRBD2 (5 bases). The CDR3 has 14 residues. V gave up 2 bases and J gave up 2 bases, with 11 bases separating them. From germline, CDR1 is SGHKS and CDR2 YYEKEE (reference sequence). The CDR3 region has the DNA TGTGCCAGCAGCTTAGGTCGGGAAACCTACGAGCAGTACTTC. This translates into CASSLGRETYEQYF.